Shown below are 8 T cell receptor beta chains from a single sample sequenced in a study of beta chain features in type 1 diabetes. Reverse transcription of all isolated RNA meant that expressed TCRB transcripts were sequenced. TCRdb's copy holds only in-frame clones and misses some; the assay was immunoSEQ multiplex PCR. The sample records some 900,000 clones, about a sixth being singletons. Sequencing was carried out using naive CD4+ T cells from blood. The receptor source for this set is a woman younger than 30 in good health.

Note on this clone: Distinct nucleotide sequences in the sample also encode this CDR3. This chain uses TRBV20-1 with TRBJ2-1; no definite D call. V lost 1 base and J 7 bases, leaving 5 bases between the germline ends. This CDR3 spans 11 amino acids. Germline V gene lookup returns CDR1 DFQATT and CDR2 SNEGSKA (reference sequence). CDR3 nucleotides: TGCAGTGCTAGAGTCTGGAATGAGCAGTTCTTC. Translated: CSARVWNEQFF.

V and J are TRBV18 and TRBJ2-1; unclear D gene. The CDR3 sequence is 15 residues long. Trimming removed 5 bases at V and 5 bases at J, with 16 bases between. Germline V lookup: CDR1 KGHSH, CDR2 LQKENI. CDR3 region: CASSVLESVDNEQFF. The CDR3 coding sequence is TGTGCCAGCTCAGTATTGGAGTCAGTCGACAATGAGCAGTTCTTC.

This clone was seen a handful of times. The CDR3 is CASSGSTDTQYF. The CDR3 nucleotides are TGTGCCAGCAGCGGGAGCACAGATACGCAGTATTTT. The V gene is TRBV5-6, the J gene TRBJ2-3; D is uncertain. Germline V CDR1 and CDR2: SGHDT, YYEEEE. This CDR3 has 12 amino acids. V dropped 4 bases and J dropped 0 bases, with 3 bases sitting between them.

The chain recombines TRBV11-1 with TRBJ2-1, with D unclear. The CDR3 extends over 15 amino acids. CDR1 and CDR2 (germline): SGHAT, FQDESV (reference sequence). V dropped 6 bases and J dropped 9 bases, with 21 bases sitting between them. DNA of the CDR3: TGTGCCAGCAGTTTACGAAGATCTAGTTTCTTTGAGCAGTTCTTC. Protein: CASSLRRSSFFEQFF.

This clone appeared a few times. The chain links TRBV2 to TRBJ1-1; 7 nucleotides match TRBD1. J gave up 1 base and V 6 bases, and 5 bases lay outside the gene matches. CDR3 size: 14 residues. The germline CDR1 and CDR2 sequences are SNHLY and FYNNEI. The CDR3 DNA is TGTGCCAGCAGACCCGGGACAGCGAACACTGAAGCTTTCTTT. This sequence encodes CASRPGTANTEAFF.

The table lists this clone with a few counts. The rearrangement joins TRBV6-5 to TRBJ1-5; perhaps TRBD1 as D (6 bases). CDR1 is MNHEY and CDR2 is SVGAGI in the germline V gene. Deletions cut 0 bases from V and 4 bases from J, with 10 bases between. The CDR3 covers 15 residues. The CDR3 protein is CASSYSGGVNQPQHF. The DNA for the CDR3 is TGTGCCAGCAGTTACTCTGGGGGCGTTAATCAGCCCCAGCATTTT.

V is TRBV9 and J is TRBJ2-3; 9 bases agree with TRBD2. J lost 0 bases, V lost 1 base, and 3 bases had no gene match. The CDR3 contains 16 residues. CDR1 SGDLS and CDR2 YYNGEE come from the germline V gene. The DNA for the CDR3 is TGTGCCAGCAGCGTAAGCGGGAGGCCTAGCACAGATACGCAGTATTTT. This encodes CASSVSGRPSTDTQYF.

The chain has TRBV13 and TRBJ2-3, with 10 bases identical to TRBD1. V lost 5 bases and J lost 8; bases outside the gene matches: 10. There are 15 residues in the CDR3. The V gene's germline CDR1 is PRHDT and CDR2 FYEKMQ (reference sequence). The CDR3 spells CASSTGGQGHSTQYF. The CDR3 DNA reads TGTGCCAGCAGCACCGGGGGACAGGGGCATTCTACGCAGTATTTT.